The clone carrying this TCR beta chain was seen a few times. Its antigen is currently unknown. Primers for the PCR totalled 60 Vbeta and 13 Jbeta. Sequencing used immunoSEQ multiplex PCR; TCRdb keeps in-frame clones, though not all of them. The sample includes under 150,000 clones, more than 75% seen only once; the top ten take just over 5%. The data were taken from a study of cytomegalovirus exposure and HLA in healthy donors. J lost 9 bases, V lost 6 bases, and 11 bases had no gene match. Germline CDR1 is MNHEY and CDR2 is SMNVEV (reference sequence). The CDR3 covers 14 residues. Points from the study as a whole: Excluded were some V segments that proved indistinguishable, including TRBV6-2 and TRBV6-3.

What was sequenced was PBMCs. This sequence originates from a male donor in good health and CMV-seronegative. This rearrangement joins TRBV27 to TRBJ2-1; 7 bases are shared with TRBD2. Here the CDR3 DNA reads TGTGCCAGCAGCTACGTACCGATAGCGGGTGAGCAGTTCTTC. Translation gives CASSYVPIAGEQFF.